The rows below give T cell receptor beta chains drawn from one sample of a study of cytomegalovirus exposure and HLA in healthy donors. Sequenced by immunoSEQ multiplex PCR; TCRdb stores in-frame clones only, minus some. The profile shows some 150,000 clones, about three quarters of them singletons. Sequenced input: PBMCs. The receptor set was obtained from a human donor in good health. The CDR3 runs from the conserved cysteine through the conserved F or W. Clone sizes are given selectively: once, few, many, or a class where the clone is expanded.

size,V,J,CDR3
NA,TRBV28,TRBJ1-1,CASSYLRGAFF
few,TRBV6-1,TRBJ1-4,CASSDPKGGEKLFF
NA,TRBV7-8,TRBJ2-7,CASSLEWAGFSEQYF
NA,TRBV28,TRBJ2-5,CASSSSSLGEGETQYF
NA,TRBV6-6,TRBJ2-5,CASSYRGGETQYF
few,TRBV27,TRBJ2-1,CASSPWGLAGASSEQFF
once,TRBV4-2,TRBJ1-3,CASSANPGAGGIYF
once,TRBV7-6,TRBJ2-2,CASSPRGGVPTGELFF
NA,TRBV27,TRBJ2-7,CASSSHYAVPGGGYEQYF
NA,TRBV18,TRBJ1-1,CASSPGGLRELGMNTEAFF
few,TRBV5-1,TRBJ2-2,CASTLHELGRARIWAGELFF
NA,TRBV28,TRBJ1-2,CASSLRQGRGYTF
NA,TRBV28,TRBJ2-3,CASSSPWGGDTDTQYF
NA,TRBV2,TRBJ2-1,CASSSFSYNEQFF
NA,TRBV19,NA,CASSRLQGITYEQYF
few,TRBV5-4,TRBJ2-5,CASNSGGTQETQYF
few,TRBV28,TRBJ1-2,CASSLPGQIYGYTF
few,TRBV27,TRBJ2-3,CASSLLDSTDTQYF
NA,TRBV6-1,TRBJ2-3,CASTVADTQYF
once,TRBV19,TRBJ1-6,CASRKGRNSPLHF
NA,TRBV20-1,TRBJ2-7,CSARRGGEQYF
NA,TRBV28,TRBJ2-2,CASSIVATGGELFF
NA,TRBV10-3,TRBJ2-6,CAIYSGTGANVLTF
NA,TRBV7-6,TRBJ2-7,CASSPLAGGETYEQYF
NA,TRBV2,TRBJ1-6,CASSEGRSNSPLHF
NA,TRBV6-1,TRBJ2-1,CASSRSYNEQFF
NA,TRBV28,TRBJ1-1,CASSLFTGAKTEAFF
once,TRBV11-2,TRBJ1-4,CASSLDQTGFREKLFF
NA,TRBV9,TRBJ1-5,CARSFTGGKGQPQHF
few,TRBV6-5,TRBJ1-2,CASSYLGRGQYYGYTF
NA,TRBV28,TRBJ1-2,CASSSLFNYGYTF
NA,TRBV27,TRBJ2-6,CASSLSPSGANVLTF
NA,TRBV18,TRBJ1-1,CASSPSGAEAFF
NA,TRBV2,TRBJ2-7,CASSVDRIYEQYF
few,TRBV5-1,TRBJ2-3,CASSLETSGGAGTQYF
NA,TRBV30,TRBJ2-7,CAWSVSHSYEQYF
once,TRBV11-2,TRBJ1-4,CASSLGRGPVNEKLFF
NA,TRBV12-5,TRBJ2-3,CASGLVLSQSTDTQYF
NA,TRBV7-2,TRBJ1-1,CASSLNPGNWAEAFF
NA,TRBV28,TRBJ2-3,CASSFTGGEETDTQYF
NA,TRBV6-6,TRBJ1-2,CASSWGRDLGGYTF
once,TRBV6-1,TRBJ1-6,CASSVRGQGDNSPLHF
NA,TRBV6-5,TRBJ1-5,CASSSRQGIGQPQHF
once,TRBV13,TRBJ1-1,CASSQGTGGLGTEAFF
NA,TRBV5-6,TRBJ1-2,CASSSHPAGTYGYTF
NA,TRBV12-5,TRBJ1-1,CASGLATGGRMNTEAFF
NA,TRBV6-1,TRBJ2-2,CASSADRGDTGELFF
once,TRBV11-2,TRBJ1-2,CASSLNRGNGYTF
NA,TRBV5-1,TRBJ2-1,CASSIETYNEQFF
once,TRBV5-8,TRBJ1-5,CASSPRSNQPQHF
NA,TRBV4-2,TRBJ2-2,CASSQGAGAVTGELFF
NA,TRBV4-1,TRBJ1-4,CASSQAGTGDEKLFF